This TCR beta chain was observed in a study of cytomegalovirus exposure and HLA in healthy donors. Concerning this clone itself: Its antigen is unknown.

Trimming shortened V by 4 bases and J by 3 bases, and 16 bases separated the two germline ends. This CDR3 spans 15 amino acids. CDR1 is MDHEN and CDR2 is SYDVKM in the germline V gene. With 60 Vbeta and 13 Jbeta primers, the PCR was carried out. Sequencing used immunoSEQ multiplex PCR; TCRdb keeps in-frame clones, though not all of them. The sample yields approximately 210,000 clones, about four fifths seen once. Findings of the study overall: In a later analysis, most CMV-associated TCR beta chains appeared HLA-restricted. A few CMV-associated chains were confirmed in vitro to be specific for CMV antigens.

The material sequenced was PBMCs. This chain joins TRBV28 and TRBJ2-7; possible D gene TRBD1, 6 bases. The receptor was derived from a woman aged 45-65 years in good health and CMV-seropositive. CDR3 nucleotide sequence: TGTGCCAGCAGTTCCCCCTGGGGGACACACTACGAGCAGTACTTC. Its protein is CASSSPWGTHYEQYF.